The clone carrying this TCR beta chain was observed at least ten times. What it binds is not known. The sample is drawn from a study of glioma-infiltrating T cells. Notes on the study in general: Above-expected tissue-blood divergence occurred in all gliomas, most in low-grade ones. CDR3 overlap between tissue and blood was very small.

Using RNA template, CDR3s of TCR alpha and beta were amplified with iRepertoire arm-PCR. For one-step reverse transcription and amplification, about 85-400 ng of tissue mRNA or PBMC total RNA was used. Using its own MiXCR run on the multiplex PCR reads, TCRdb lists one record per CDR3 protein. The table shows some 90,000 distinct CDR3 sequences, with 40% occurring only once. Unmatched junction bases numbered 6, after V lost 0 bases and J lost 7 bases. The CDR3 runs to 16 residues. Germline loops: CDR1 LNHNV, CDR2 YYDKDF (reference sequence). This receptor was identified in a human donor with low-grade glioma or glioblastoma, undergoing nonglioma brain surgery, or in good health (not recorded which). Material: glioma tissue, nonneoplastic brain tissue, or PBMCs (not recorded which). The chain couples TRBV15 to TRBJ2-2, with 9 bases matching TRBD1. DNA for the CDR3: TGTGCCACCAGCAGAGATGGCGACAGGGGGGGCGGGGAGCTGTTTTTT. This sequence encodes CATSRDGDRGGGELFF.